The present T cell receptor beta chain was sequenced within a study of blood T cell repertoires in COVID-19. The V gene's germline CDR1 is GTSNPN and CDR2 SVGIG (reference sequence). The CDR3 has 15 amino acids. V was pared by 2 bases and J by 7 bases, with 15 bases between. Those who participated ranged in age from roughly 18 to 89 years and resided in about 24 US areas. Cohorts were determined from participant-reported clinical history. Method: immunoSEQ multiplex PCR; TCRdb's copy keeps in-frame clones and lacks some. The sample records fewer than 200,000 clones, approximately 82% being singletons.

The rearrangement joins TRBV30 to TRBJ1-6; a possible D gene is TRBD1 (6 bases). The source of this sequence is a woman aged 45-65 years in a cohort exposed to, infected with or recovered from COVID-19 (not recorded which). The specimen sequenced was PBMCs or T cells enriched from blood (not recorded which). DNA of the CDR3: TGTGCCTGGAGTTCCCCTCGGACAGCAAATTCACCCCTCCACTTT. It yields the protein CAWSSPRTANSPLHF.